This TCR beta chain was sequenced during a study of cytomegalovirus exposure and HLA in healthy donors. For the study at large: The approximately 120 validation repertoires used the same platform as the roughly 670 first-cohort repertoires, a later analysis reported.

Data came from immunoSEQ multiplex PCR; TCRdb stores just in-frame clones and leaves some out. The sample lists roughly 82,000 clones, around 94% occurring once. In germline, CDR1 is SGHDN, CDR2 FVKESK. The CDR3 length is 17 residues. Trimming cost V 4 bases and J 4 bases, with 22 bases left between them. The chain uses TRBV14 and TRBJ1-2; D perhaps matches TRBD1 (6 bases). Sequencing input: PBMCs. The clonotype comes from a man aged 18 to 29 in good health and CMV-seronegative. CDR3 DNA: TGTGCCAGCAGCCCCCAGACAGGATTTCTTCAGACCTATGGCTACACCTTC. Translation: CASSPQTGFLQTYGYTF.